These T cell receptor beta chains were read from a single sample in a study of blood T cell repertoires in COVID-19. TCRdb's table, derived via immunoSEQ multiplex PCR, lists solely in-frame clones and lacks some. The sample lists 150,000 to 200,000 clones; 90% to 95% were seen once. Sequenced material: peripheral blood. These receptors were taken from a woman aged 45-60 years with acute or convalescent COVID-19. The CDR3 runs from the conserved cysteine through the conserved F or W. A D gene is named only where the DNA matches it firmly. Only some rows state a clone size, as once, few, many or a class for expanded clones.

j_gene | v_gene | d_gene | abundance | CDR3nt | CDR3aa
TRBJ2-1 | TRBV27 | TRBD2 | - | TGTGCCAGCAGTTGGTCGGGAGGGCCCGTCAATGAGCAGTTCTTC | CASSWSGGPVNEQFF
TRBJ2-3 | TRBV28 | TRBD2 | once | TGTGCCAGCAATGAGGGTCGTGGGAGGGCCGTAGATACGCAGTATTTT | CASNEGRGRAVDTQYF
TRBJ1-2 | TRBV6-1 | - | - | TGTGCCAGCAGTGAGGAACAGTCCTTAATCACTCGACCTTATGGCTACACCTTC | CASSEEQSLITRPYGYTF
TRBJ2-7 | TRBV9 | - | once | TGTGCCAGCAGCGTAGAGCAGGGCTACGAGCAGTACTTC | CASSVEQGYEQYF
TRBJ1-2 | TRBV19 | TRBD1 | few | TGTGCCAGTAGTGAAGACAGGGGGCGCGGCTATGGCTACACCTTC | CASSEDRGRGYGYTF
TRBJ1-1 | TRBV2 | TRBD1 | - | TGTGCCAGCGGGGGACAGGGGAACACTGAAGCTTTCTTT | CASGGQGNTEAFF
TRBJ2-7 | TRBV7-9 | - | - | TGTGCCAGCAGCTTAAGATCGGGGGTCCCCTTAGAGCAGTACTTC | CASSLRSGVPLEQYF
TRBJ1-3 | TRBV6-2/TRBV6-3 | - | - | TGTGCCAGCAACCCCACAGGACAAGATGGAAACACCATATATTTT | CASNPTGQDGNTIYF
TRBJ1-1 | TRBV3-1/TRBV3-2 | - | - | TGTGCCAGCAGCCATTCCGACAGGACAGAAGCTTTCTTT | CASSHSDRTEAFF
TRBJ2-6 | TRBV30 | - | - | TGTGCCCGTAGCTCTGGGGCCAACGTCCTGACTTTC | CARSSGANVLTF
TRBJ1-1 | TRBV19 | - | - | TGTGCCAGTAGTATTCACAGGAGTGAAGCTTTCTTT | CASSIHRSEAFF
TRBJ1-1 | TRBV3-1/TRBV3-2 | TRBD1 | - | TGTGCCAGCAGCCCGAGACAGGGCTCGGCTGAAGCTTTCTTT | CASSPRQGSAEAFF
TRBJ1-6 | TRBV27 | - | - | TGTGCCAGCCGACGGGTGGATAATTCACCCCTCCACTTT | CASRRVDNSPLHF
TRBJ2-7 | TRBV5-6 | TRBD1 | few | TGTGCCAGCAGCTTGACCGGACAGGGGGCCTCCTACGAGCAGTACTTC | CASSLTGQGASYEQYF
TRBJ2-5 | TRBV5-1 | TRBD2 | - | TGCGCCAGCAGCAGTAGCGGGCGGTACTTAGAGACCCAGTACTTC | CASSSSGRYLETQYF
TRBJ2-5 | TRBV30 | - | - | TGTGCCTGGAGTGTTGGGGCGCAGACCCAGTACTTC | CAWSVGAQTQYF
TRBJ1-1 | TRBV19 | TRBD1 | - | TGTGCCAGTATTCAGGGGGATGCCCCAACTGAAGCTTTCTTT | CASIQGDAPTEAFF
TRBJ2-5 | TRBV11-2 | - | - | TGTGCCAGCAGCTTGCGTCAGGGGCAAGAGACCCAGTACTTC | CASSLRQGQETQYF
TRBJ1-1 | TRBV10-3 | TRBD1 | few | TGTGCCATCGGTGGACAGGTGAACACTGAAGCTTTCTTT | CAIGGQVNTEAFF
TRBJ1-2 | TRBV11-2 | - | - | TGTGCCAGCAGCTTAGACCCCGGGGACTATGGCTACACCTTC | CASSLDPGDYGYTF
TRBJ1-2 | TRBV2 | TRBD1 | - | TGTGCCAGCAGTGAAAGCAGGGGGGATTGGTATGGCTACACCTTC | CASSESRGDWYGYTF
TRBJ2-7 | TRBV4-2 | - | - | TGTGCCAGCAGCCAAGATTTGGGGCTAGCGATTCCCTACGAGCAGTACTTC | CASSQDLGLAIPYEQYF
TRBJ1-2 | TRBV28 | - | - | TGTGCCAGCAGTCCTCGACCGGGACAATCTGGCTACACCTTC | CASSPRPGQSGYTF
TRBJ2-7 | TRBV14 | - | - | TGTGCCAGCAGCGTTCGGTCCCGCTACGAGCAGTACTTC | CASSVRSRYEQYF
TRBJ2-5 | TRBV6-5 | TRBD1 | - | TGTGCCAGCAGTTACGGCAGGGGGCAAGAGACCCAGTACTTC | CASSYGRGQETQYF
TRBJ1-5 | TRBV28 | - | - | TGTGCCAGCAGTTTAGCAGGGTACAATCAGCCCCAGCATTTT | CASSLAGYNQPQHF
TRBJ1-1 | TRBV9 | - | - | TGTGCCAGCAGCGTAGACAGTTGGAACACTGAAGCTTTCTTT | CASSVDSWNTEAFF
TRBJ2-2 | TRBV9 | TRBD2 | - | TGTGCCAGCAGCGCCGCCGGGGTGACTAGCGGGAATATGGGGGAGCTGTTTTTT | CASSAAGVTSGNMGELFF
TRBJ1-1 | TRBV30 | TRBD1 | - | TGTGCCTGGAAGGCGGCAGGGGGGTTTGTAGCTTTCTTT | CAWKAAGGFVAFF
TRBJ2-2 | TRBV10-2 | - | - | TGCGCCACGACTACCCACACCGGGGAGCTGTTTTTT | CATTTHTGELFF
TRBJ1-5 | TRBV10-3 | TRBD1 | - | TGTGCCATCAGTGAGGGGACAGGGGGCGATCAGCCCCAGCATTTT | CAISEGTGGDQPQHF
TRBJ2-5 | TRBV24-1 | - | - | TGTGCCACCAGTGACTACAGGTGGGCGGAGACCCAGTACTTC | CATSDYRWAETQYF
TRBJ1-4 | TRBV11-2 | - | - | TGTGCCAGCAGCTTAGTAGGGGGTGAAAAACTGTTTTTT | CASSLVGGEKLFF
TRBJ1-1 | TRBV6-5 | - | - | TGTGCCAGCAGTTACTCGCCAGGGAAGACTGAAGCTTTCTTT | CASSYSPGKTEAFF
TRBJ1-4 | TRBV28 | TRBD1 | - | TGTGCCAGCAGTTTATTGGACAGGTCTAATGAAAAACTGTTTTTT | CASSLLDRSNEKLFF
TRBJ1-1 | TRBV5-6 | - | - | TGTGCCAGCAGCTTTGGGCAGGGGAACACTGAAGCTTTCTTT | CASSFGQGNTEAFF
TRBJ2-1 | TRBV5-1 | TRBD1 | - | TGCGCCAGCAGCTTACGGGACAGGGGGCGCAATGAGCAGTTCTTC | CASSLRDRGRNEQFF
TRBJ2-7 | TRBV7-9 | TRBD1 | - | TGTGCCAGCAGCTTGGTTCATGGGACAGCAATTTGGTACGAGCAGTACTTC | CASSLVHGTAIWYEQYF
TRBJ1-4 | TRBV5-1 | TRBD1 | - | TGCGCCAGCAGCAACGACAGGGTAGGATCTGAAAAACTGTTTTTT | CASSNDRVGSEKLFF
TRBJ2-1 | TRBV14 | - | - | TGTGCCAGCAGCCAAGGGACCAGGCGGTCCCAGGGGCAGTTCTTC | CASSQGTRRSQGQFF
TRBJ2-5 | TRBV5-6 | TRBD2 | once | TGTGCCAGCAGCTTGGCCAATCGGTTCGCGGGAGGGGAAGGGACCCAGTACTTC | CASSLANRFAGGEGTQYF
TRBJ1-5 | TRBV15 | - | few | TGTGCCACCAGCAGAGATGGGACACGGGATCAGCCCCAGCATTTT | CATSRDGTRDQPQHF
TRBJ2-7 | TRBV7-9 | - | - | TGTGCCAGCAGCTTCTCCGGGATGGAGCAGTACTTC | CASSFSGMEQYF
TRBJ2-7 | TRBV28 | - | - | TGTGCCAGCAGGTTGCCAGGGTCCCTTTCCTACGAGCAGTACTTC | CASRLPGSLSYEQYF
TRBJ1-6 | TRBV5-6 | TRBD1 | - | TGTGCCAGCAGCTCCCAGGGGGCTGGGGATTCACCCCTCCACTTT | CASSSQGAGDSPLHF
TRBJ2-3 | TRBV18 | TRBD2 | - | TGTGCCAGCTCGGGACTAGCAGATACGCAGTATTTT | CASSGLADTQYF
TRBJ2-2 | TRBV12-2 | - | - | TGTGCAAGTCGCTTAAAGGAAGCGGGCACCGGGGAGCTGTTTTTT | CASRLKEAGTGELFF
TRBJ1-5 | TRBV2 | - | - | TGTGCCAGCAGAGGGGATCAGCCCCAGCATTTT | CASRGDQPQHF
TRBJ2-3 | TRBV13 | TRBD1 | - | TGTGCCAGCAGCCTGGGACAGGGGGCTGCAGATACGCAGTATTTT | CASSLGQGAADTQYF
TRBJ2-1 | TRBV7-9 | - | - | TGTGCCAGCAGCTTAGCGGGGGGAAGGGATGAGCAGTTCTTC | CASSLAGGRDEQFF
TRBJ1-1 | TRBV5-6 | - | - | TGTGCCAGCAGCGTCCTGACAGTGAACACTGAAGCTTTCTTT | CASSVLTVNTEAFF
TRBJ1-3 | TRBV3-1/TRBV3-2 | - | - | TGTGCCAGCAGCCAAGGAACAGGGTATGGCGGAAACACCATATATTTT | CASSQGTGYGGNTIYF
TRBJ1-2 | TRBV5-1 | - | - | TGCGCCAGCAGCTTGGCTCAGAACTATGGCTACACCTTC | CASSLAQNYGYTF
TRBJ1-1 | TRBV9 | - | - | TGTGCCAGCAGCGTGGGTGGGACACTATCTGCCACTGAAGCTTTCTTT | CASSVGGTLSATEAFF